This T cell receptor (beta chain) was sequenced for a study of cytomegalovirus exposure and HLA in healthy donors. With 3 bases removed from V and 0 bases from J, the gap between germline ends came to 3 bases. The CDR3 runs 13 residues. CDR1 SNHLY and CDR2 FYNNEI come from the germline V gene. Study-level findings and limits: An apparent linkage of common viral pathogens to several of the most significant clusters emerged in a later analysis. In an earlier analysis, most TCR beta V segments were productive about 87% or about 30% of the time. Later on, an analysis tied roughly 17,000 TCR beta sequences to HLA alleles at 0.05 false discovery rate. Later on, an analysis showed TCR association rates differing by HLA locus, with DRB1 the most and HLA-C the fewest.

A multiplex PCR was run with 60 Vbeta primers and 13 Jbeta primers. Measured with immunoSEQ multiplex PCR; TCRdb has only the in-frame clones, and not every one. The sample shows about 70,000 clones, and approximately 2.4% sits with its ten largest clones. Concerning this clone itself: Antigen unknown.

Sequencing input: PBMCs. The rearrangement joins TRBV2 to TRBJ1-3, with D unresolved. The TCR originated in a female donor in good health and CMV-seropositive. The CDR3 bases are TGTGCCAGCAGTGACAGCTCTGGAAACACCATATATTTT. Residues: CASSDSSGNTIYF.